This T cell receptor beta chain appears in the sequencing data of a study of T cell repertoires in ileal Crohn's disease. On this clone: Its antigen is undetermined.

Adults with ileal or ileocolonic Crohn's disease and an indication for resection were eligible. Regarding the study as a whole: Clonality above 26.8% at surgery always came with endoscopic recurrence. Active smokers at surgery had more clonal expansions than non-smokers.

V was shortened by 8 bases and J by 4 bases, with 8 bases between the two germline ends. CDR1 and CDR2 (germline): SNHLY, FYNNEI. There are 11 residues in the CDR3. The repertoire was sequenced with immunoSEQ multiplex PCR; TCRdb's copy has only in-frame clones and lacks some. This sample carries 1,800 or so clones, roughly 80% of them seen once, and the ten largest clones take over 11%. This chain uses TRBV2 with TRBJ1-1; D ambiguous. The source of this sequence is an adult with Crohn's disease. The source material was ileal tissue. The CDR3 sequence: CASRSATEAFF. The DNA of the CDR3 is TGTGCCAGCCGTAGCGCCACTGAAGCTTTCTTT.